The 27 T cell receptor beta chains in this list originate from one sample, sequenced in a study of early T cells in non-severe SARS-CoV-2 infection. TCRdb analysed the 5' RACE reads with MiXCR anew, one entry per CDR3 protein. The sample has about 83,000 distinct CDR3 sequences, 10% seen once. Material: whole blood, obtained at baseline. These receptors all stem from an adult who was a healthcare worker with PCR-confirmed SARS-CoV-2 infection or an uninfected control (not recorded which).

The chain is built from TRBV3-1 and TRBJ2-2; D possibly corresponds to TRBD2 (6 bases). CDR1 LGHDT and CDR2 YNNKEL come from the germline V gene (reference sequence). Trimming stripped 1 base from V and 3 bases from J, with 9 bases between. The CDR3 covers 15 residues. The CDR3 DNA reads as TGTGCCAGCAGCCAAGGGACTATCTACACCGGGGAGCTGTTTTTT. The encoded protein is CASSQGTIYTGELFF.

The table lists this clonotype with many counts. The CDR3 region is CASSIETDSARANVLTF. In DNA form, the CDR3 reads TGTGCCAGCAGTATAGAGACAGATTCCGCTAGGGCCAACGTCCTGACTTTC. This chain links TRBV28 with TRBJ2-6; D may be TRBD1 (5 bases). The CDR3 consists of 17 residues. Germline V gene sequence: CDR1 MDHEN, CDR2 SYDVKM. V was pared by 5 bases and J by 5 bases, with 19 bases between.

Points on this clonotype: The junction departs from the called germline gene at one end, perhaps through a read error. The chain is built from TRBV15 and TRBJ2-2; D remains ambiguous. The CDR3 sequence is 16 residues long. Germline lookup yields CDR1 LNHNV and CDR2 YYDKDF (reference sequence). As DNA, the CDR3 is TGTGTCACCAGCAGAGATCGCAGCCTCAACACCGGGGAGCTGTTTTTT. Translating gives CVTSRDRSLNTGELFF.

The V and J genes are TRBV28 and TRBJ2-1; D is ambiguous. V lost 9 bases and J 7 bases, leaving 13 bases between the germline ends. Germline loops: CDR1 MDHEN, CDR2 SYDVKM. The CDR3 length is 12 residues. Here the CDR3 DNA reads TGTGCCAGTATATCCTTGGGGAATGAGCAGTTCTTC. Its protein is CASISLGNEQFF.

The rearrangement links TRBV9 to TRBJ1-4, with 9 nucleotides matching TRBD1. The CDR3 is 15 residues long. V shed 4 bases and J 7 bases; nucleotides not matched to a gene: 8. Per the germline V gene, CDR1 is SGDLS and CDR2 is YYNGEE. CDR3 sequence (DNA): TGTGCCAGCAGCATCGGGACAGGGCAGGGTGAAAAACTGTTTTTT. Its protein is CASSIGTGQGEKLFF.

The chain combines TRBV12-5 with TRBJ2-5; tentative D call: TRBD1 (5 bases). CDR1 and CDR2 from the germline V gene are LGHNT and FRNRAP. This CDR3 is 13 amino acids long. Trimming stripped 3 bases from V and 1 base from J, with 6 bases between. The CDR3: CASGFGAQETQYF. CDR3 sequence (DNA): TGTGCTAGTGGTTTTGGGGCCCAAGAGACCCAGTACTTC.

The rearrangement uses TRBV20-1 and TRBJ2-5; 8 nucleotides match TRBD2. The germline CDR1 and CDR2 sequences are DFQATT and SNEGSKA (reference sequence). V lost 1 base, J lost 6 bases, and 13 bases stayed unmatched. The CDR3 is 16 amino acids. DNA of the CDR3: TGCAGTGCTAGAGGGTTCGGGCGGGAGGCCCTAAAGACCCAGTACTTC. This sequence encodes CSARGFGREALKTQYF.

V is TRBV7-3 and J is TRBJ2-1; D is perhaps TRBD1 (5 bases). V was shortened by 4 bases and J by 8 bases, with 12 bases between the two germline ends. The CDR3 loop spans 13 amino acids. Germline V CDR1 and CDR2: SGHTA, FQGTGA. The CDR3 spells CASSSRGWDEQFF. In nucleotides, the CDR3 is TGTGCCAGCAGCTCAAGGGGTTGGGATGAGCAGTTCTTC.

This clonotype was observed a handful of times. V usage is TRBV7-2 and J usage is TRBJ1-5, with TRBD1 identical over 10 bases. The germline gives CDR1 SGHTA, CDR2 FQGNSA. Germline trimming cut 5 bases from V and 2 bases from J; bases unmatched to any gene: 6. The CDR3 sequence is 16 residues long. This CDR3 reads CASSAQGTGGNQPQHF. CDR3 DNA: TGTGCCAGCAGCGCTCAAGGGACAGGGGGCAATCAGCCCCAGCATTTT.

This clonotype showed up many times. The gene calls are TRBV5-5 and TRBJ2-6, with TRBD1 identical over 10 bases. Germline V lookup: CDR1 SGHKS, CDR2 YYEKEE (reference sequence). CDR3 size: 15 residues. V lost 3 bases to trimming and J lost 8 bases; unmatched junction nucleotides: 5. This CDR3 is CASSSPDRGSNVLTF. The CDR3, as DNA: TGTGCCAGCAGCTCCCCGGACAGGGGGTCCAACGTCCTGACTTTC.

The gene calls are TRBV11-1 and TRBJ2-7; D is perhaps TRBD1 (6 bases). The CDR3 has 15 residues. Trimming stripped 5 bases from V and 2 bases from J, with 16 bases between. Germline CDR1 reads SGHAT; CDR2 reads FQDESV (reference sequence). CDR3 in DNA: TGTGCCAGCAGCCTCAGACCGACAGGAACCTACGAGCAGTACTTC. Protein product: CASSLRPTGTYEQYF.

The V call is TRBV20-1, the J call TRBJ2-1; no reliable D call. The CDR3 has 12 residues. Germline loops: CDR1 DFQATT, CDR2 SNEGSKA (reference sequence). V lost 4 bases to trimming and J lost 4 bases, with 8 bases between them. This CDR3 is CSAKTGYNEQFF. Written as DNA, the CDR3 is TGCAGTGCTAAGACTGGATACAATGAGCAGTTCTTC.

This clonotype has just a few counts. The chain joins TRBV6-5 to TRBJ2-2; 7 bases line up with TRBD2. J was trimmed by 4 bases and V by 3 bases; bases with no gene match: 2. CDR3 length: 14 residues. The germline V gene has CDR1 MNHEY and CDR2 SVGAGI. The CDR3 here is CASSYGGGTGELFF. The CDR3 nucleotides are TGTGCCAGCAGTTATGGCGGGGGCACCGGGGAGCTGTTTTTT.

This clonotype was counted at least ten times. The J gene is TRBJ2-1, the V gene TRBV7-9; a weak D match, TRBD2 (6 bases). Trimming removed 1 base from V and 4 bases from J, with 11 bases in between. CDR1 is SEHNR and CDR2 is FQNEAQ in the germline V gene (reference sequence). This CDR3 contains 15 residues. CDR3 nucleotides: TGTGCCAGCAGCTTAGACGGCGGACTATACAATGAGCAGTTCTTC. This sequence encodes CASSLDGGLYNEQFF.

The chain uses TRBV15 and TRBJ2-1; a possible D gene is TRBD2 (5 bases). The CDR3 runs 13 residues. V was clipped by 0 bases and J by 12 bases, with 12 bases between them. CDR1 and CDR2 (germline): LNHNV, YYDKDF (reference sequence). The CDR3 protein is CATSRDRRRMQFF. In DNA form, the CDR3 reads TGTGCCACCAGCAGAGATAGGAGGCGGATGCAGTTCTTC. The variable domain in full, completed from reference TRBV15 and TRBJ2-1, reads DAMVIQNPRYQVTQFGKPVTLSCSQTLNHNVMYWYQQKSSQAPKLLFHYYDKDFNNEADTPDNFQSRRPNTSFCFLDIRSPGLGDTAMYLCATSRDRRRMQFFGPGTRLTVL.

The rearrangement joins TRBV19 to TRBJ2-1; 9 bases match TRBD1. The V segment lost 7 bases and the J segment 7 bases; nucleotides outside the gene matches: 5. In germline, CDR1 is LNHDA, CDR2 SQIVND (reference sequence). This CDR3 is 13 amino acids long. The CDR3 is CASTGTGFNEQFF. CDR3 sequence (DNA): TGTGCCAGTACAGGGACAGGGTTTAATGAGCAGTTCTTC.

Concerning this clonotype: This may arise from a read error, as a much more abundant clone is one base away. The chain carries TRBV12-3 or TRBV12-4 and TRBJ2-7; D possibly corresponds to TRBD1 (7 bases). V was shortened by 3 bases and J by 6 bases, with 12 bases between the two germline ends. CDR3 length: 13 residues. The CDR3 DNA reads TGTGCCAGCAGTTTTAGTCAGGGGGGCGAGCAGTACTTC. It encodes CASSFSQGGEQYF.

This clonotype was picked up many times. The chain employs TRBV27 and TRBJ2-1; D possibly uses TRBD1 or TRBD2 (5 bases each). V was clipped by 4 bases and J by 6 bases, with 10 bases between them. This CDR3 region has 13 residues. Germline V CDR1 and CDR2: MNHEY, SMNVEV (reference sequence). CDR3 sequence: CASSSQGPNEQFF. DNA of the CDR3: TGTGCCAGCAGTTCTCAGGGACCCAATGAGCAGTTCTTC.

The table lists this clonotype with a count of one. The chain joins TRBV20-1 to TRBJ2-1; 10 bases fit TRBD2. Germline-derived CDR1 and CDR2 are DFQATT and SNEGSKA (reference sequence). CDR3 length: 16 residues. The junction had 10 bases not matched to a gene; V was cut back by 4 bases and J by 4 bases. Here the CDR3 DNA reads TGCAGTGCTATCACAATTAGCGGGAGGCAGTACAATGAGCAGTTCTTC. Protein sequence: CSAITISGRQYNEQFF.

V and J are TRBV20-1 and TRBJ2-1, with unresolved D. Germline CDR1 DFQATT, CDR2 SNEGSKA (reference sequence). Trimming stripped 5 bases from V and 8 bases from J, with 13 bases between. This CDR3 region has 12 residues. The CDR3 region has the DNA TGCAGTGCTCAAAAATGGGGATATGAGCAGTTCTTC. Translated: CSAQKWGYEQFF.

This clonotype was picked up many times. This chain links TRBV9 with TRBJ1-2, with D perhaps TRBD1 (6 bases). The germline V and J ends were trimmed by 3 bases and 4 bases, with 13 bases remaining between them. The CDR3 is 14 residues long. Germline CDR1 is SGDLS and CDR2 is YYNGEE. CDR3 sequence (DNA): TGTGCCAGCAGCGCGGGACAACGGGCCTATGGCTACACCTTC. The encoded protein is CASSAGQRAYGYTF.

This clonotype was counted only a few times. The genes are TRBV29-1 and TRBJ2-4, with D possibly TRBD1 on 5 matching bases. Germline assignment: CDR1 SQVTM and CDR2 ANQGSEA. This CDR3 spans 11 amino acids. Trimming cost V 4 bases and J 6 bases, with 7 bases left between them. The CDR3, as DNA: TGCAGCGTTGCAAGGGGAAACATTCAGTACTTC. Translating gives CSVARGNIQYF.

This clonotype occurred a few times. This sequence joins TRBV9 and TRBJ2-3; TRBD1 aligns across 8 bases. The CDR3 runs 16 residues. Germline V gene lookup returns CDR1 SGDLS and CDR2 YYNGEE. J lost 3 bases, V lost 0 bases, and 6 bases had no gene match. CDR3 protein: CASSVVGQGATDTQYF. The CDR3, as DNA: TGTGCCAGCAGCGTAGTTGGTCAGGGGGCGACAGATACGCAGTATTTT.

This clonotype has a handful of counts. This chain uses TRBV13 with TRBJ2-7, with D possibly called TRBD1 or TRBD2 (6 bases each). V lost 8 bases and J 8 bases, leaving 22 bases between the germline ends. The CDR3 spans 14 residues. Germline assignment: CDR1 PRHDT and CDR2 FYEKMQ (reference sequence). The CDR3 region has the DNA TGTGCCAGCTTACTATCCGGGGGCGATGATCAGCAGTACTTC. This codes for CASLLSGGDDQQYF.

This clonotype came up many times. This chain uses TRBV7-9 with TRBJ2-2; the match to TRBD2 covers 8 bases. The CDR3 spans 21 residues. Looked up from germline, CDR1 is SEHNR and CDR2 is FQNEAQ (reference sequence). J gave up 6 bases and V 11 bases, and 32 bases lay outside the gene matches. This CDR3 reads CAALSRGPGEVEGAGAGELFF. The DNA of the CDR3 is TGTGCCGCCCTGTCGAGGGGCCCCGGGGAAGTAGAAGGAGCGGGAGCCGGGGAGCTGTTTTTT.

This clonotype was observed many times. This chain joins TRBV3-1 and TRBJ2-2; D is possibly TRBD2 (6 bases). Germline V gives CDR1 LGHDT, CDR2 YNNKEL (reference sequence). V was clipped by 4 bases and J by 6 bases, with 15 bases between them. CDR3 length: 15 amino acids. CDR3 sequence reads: CASSPRDSYPGELFF. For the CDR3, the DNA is TGTGCCAGCAGCCCGCGGGACTCCTACCCCGGGGAGCTGTTTTTT.

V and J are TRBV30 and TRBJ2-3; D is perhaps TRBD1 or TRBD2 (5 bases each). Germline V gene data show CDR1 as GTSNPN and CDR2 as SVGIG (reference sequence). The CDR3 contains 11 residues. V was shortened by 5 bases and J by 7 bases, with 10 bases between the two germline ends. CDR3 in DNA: TGTGCCTGGTTTACGGGACATACGCAGTATTTT. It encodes CAWFTGHTQYF.